This T cell receptor beta chain stems from a study of blood T cell repertoires in COVID-19. Looking at the study overall: The United States, Italy and Spain were the sources of the acute and convalescent COVID-19 samples. PBMCs, B-cell-depleted T cells, or T cells provided the cDNA or gDNA that made up the material.

Adults between roughly 18 and 95 years of age took part from about 24 US areas. Cohort assignment relied on participant-reported clinical history. The CDR3 spans 14 residues. V was shortened by 6 bases and J by 3 bases, with 12 bases between the two germline ends. Germline V gives CDR1 ENHRY, CDR2 SYGVKD. The repertoire was sequenced with immunoSEQ multiplex PCR; TCRdb's copy has only in-frame clones and lacks some. The data hold hundreds of thousands of clones, with 84% observed a single time. The source material was PBMCs or T cells enriched from blood (not recorded which). This chain joins TRBV10-3 and TRBJ1-3, with unresolved D. The clonotype comes from a man aged 30 to 39 with acute COVID-19. The CDR3 protein is CAISPGIGGNTIYF. The CDR3 DNA reads TGTGCCATCAGCCCAGGTATCGGTGGAAACACCATATATTTT.